The 11 T cell receptor beta chains below were found in one sample sequenced in a study of blood T cell repertoires in COVID-19. Measured with immunoSEQ multiplex PCR; TCRdb has only the in-frame clones, and not every one. The profile shows more than 300,000 clones, roughly 90% of them singletons. Sequencing was carried out using PBMCs or T cells enriched from blood (not recorded which). The receptors shown here come from a woman under 40 who had recovered from COVID-19.

The chain recombines TRBV29-1 with TRBJ1-2; no clear D gene. The length of the CDR3 is 16 residues. V was trimmed by 5 bases and J by 3 bases, leaving 22 bases between them. Germline CDR1 reads SQVTM; CDR2 reads ANQGSEA. The CDR3 region is CSVQAEVWGTDYGYTF. CDR3 nucleotides: TGCAGCGTTCAGGCGGAGGTGTGGGGTACGGACTATGGCTACACCTTC.

The chain uses TRBV5-1 and TRBJ1-2; D not certain. The CDR3 is made up of 13 amino acids. Trimming took 0 bases from V and 6 from J, leaving 9 bases between them. Germline V gene lookup returns CDR1 SGHRS and CDR2 YFSETQ. In nucleotides, the CDR3 is TGCGCCAGCAGCTTGGAGCAGCTAGATGGCTACACCTTC. Protein product: CASSLEQLDGYTF.

The CDR3: CASLLNQGQVGETQYF. As DNA, the CDR3 is TGTGCCAGCTTACTTAACCAGGGACAGGTGGGGGAGACCCAGTACTTC. The chain is built from TRBV7-2 and TRBJ2-5, with 8 bases matching TRBD1. The CDR3 runs 16 residues. CDR1 is SGHTA and CDR2 is FQGNSA in the germline V gene. V gave up 8 bases and J gave up 5 bases; unmatched junction bases: 16.

The chain has TRBV13 and TRBJ2-7, with D possibly TRBD2 on 7 matching bases. The CDR3 consists of 17 residues. Germline V gives CDR1 PRHDT, CDR2 FYEKMQ (reference sequence). V lost 2 bases to trimming and J lost 4 bases, with 21 bases between them. CDR3 sequence reads: CASSLYHRGAQTYEQYF. For the CDR3, the DNA is TGTGCCAGCAGCTTATACCACCGGGGGGCGCAAACTTACGAGCAGTACTTC.

This clone was counted a few times. This chain links TRBV28 with TRBJ2-3, with 8 bases identical to TRBD2. CDR3 length: 15 amino acids. Germline V gives CDR1 MDHEN, CDR2 SYDVKM. With 5 bases clipped from V and 4 bases from J, the junction kept 8 bases outside the gene matches. This CDR3 reads CASSIKREPPDTQYF. The CDR3 region has the DNA TGTGCCAGCAGTATAAAGCGGGAGCCCCCAGATACGCAGTATTTT.

The chain employs TRBV11-2 and TRBJ1-5; D might be TRBD1 (6 bases). In germline, CDR1 is SGHAT, CDR2 FQNNGV. V was pared by 1 base and J by 0 bases, with 7 bases between. The CDR3 loop spans 15 amino acids. CDR3 amino acids: CASSLGGHSNQPQHF. In DNA, the CDR3 is TGTGCCAGCAGCTTAGGGGGACATAGCAATCAGCCCCAGCATTTT.

This clone was counted once. The chain carries TRBV7-9 and TRBJ1-5; no definite D call. This CDR3 is 14 amino acids long. Trimming left V 6 bases short and J 7 bases short, with 16 bases between. Germline V gives CDR1 SEHNR, CDR2 FQNEAQ (reference sequence). The DNA of the CDR3 is TGTGCCAGCAGTTTGACCCGATCGGAGCAGCCCCAGCATTTT. Encoded protein: CASSLTRSEQPQHF.

The chain joins TRBV3-1 (or the pseudogene TRBV3-2) to TRBJ2-7, with D uncertain. The CDR3 is 13 amino acids. V was cut by 1 base and J by 5 bases, with 9 bases left in between. Germline CDR1 reads LGHDT; CDR2 reads YNNKEL (reference sequence). CDR3 sequence: CASSQGIRDEQYF. The CDR3 nucleotides read TGTGCCAGCAGCCAAGGAATTCGCGACGAGCAGTACTTC.

The rearrangement links TRBV18 to TRBJ2-5; 7 bases are a match to TRBD1. This CDR3 contains 14 residues. J lost 3 bases, V lost 1 base, and 2 bases had no gene match. Germline CDR1 and CDR2: KGHSH and LQKENI. CDR3 nucleotides: TGTGCCAGCTCACCACGACAGGGAGAAGAGACCCAGTACTTC. Its protein product is CASSPRQGEETQYF. The full variable domain, completed using reference TRBV18 and TRBJ2-5, is NAGVMQNPRHLVRRRGQEARLRCSPMKGHSHVYWYRQLPEEGLKFMVYLQKENIIDESGMPKERFSAEFPKEGPSILRIQQVVRGDSAAYFCASSPRQGEETQYFGPGTRLLVL.

The CDR3, as DNA: TGCAGTGCTAGTGGTGGGCGGGGTACCACCTTTAGCAATCAGCCCCAGCATTTT. Translated, it gives CSASGGRGTTFSNQPQHF. This chain joins TRBV20-1 and TRBJ1-5; D gene uncertain. The V end lost 3 bases, the J end lost 0 bases, and 21 bases lay between the germline ends. The germline gives CDR1 DFQATT, CDR2 SNEGSKA (reference sequence). This CDR3 has 18 amino acids.

V gene TRBV18 combines with J gene TRBJ1-1, with no clear D. Trimming cost V 3 bases and J 1 base, with 12 bases left between them. CDR3 length: 15 amino acids. CDR1 and CDR2 (germline): KGHSH, LQKENI. CDR3 nucleotides: TGTGCCAGCTCACCGTCTCTCAACAGGAACACTGAAGCTTTCTTT. This translates into CASSPSLNRNTEAFF.